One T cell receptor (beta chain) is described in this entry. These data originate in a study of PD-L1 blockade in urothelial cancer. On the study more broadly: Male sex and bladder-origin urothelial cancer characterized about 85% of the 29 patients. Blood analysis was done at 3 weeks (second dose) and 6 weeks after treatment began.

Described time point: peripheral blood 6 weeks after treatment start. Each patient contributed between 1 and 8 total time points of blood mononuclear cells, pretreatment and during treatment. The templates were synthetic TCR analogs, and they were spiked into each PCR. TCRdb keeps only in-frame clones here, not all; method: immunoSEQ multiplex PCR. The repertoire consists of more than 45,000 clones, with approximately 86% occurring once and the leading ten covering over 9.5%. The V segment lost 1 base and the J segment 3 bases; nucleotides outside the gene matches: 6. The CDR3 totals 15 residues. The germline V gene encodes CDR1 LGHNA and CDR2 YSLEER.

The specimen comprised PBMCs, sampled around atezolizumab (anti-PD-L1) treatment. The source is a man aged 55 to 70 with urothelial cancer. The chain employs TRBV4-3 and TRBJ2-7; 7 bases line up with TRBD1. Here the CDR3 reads CASSQVRRGYYEQYF. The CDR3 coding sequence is TGCGCCAGCAGCCAAGTTCGCAGGGGGTACTACGAGCAGTACTTC.